This is a list of T cell receptor beta chains from one sample in a study of OX40 agonist ivuxolimab in advanced cancers. Generated by immunoSEQ multiplex PCR, the TCRdb table keeps only in-frame clones and is missing some. The sample has some 61,000 clones, 85% to 90% seen once. This sample comprised CD4+ or CD8+ T cells sorted from blood, obtained in a trial of the OX40 agonist ivuxolimab. The receptors shown here come from an adult with an advanced solid tumor such as melanoma, head and neck, liver or kidney cancer. CDR3s include the opening cysteine and the closing phenylalanine or tryptophan. A D gene is named only where the DNA matches it firmly.

j_call,v_call,d_call,cdr3_aa,cdr3_nt
TRBJ1-5,TRBV2,-,CASRGRVGQPQHF,TGTGCCAGCAGGGGAAGGGTAGGTCAGCCCCAGCATTTT
TRBJ2-3,TRBV27,-,CASSLSRGWKDTQYF,TGTGCCAGCAGTTTATCTCGGGGCTGGAAGGATACGCAGTATTTT
TRBJ2-7,TRBV11-2,-,CASSSLYEQYF,TGTGCCAGCAGCTCCCTTTACGAGCAGTACTTC
TRBJ2-3,TRBV6-1,-,CASKDSTDTQYF,TGTGCCAGCAAGGACAGTACAGATACGCAGTATTTT
TRBJ2-3,TRBV28,-,CASSGGSAGSTDTQYF,TGTGCCAGCAGTGGGGGTTCGGCGGGATCGACAGATACGCAGTATTTT
TRBJ2-1,TRBV7-8,-,CASSFRETSYNEQFF,TGTGCCAGCAGCTTTCGGGAGACTTCCTACAATGAGCAGTTCTTC
TRBJ2-3,TRBV7-9,TRBD2,CASSLAGLARGDTQYF,TGTGCCAGCAGCTTAGCGGGACTAGCGCGGGGAGATACGCAGTATTTT
TRBJ1-5,TRBV7-9,-,CASSLGGALDQPQHF,TGTGCCAGCAGCTTAGGGGGGGCTCTAGATCAGCCCCAGCATTTT
TRBJ2-1,TRBV5-1,TRBD1,CASSYGQGAAYNEQFF,TGCGCCAGCAGCTACGGACAGGGGGCGGCCTACAATGAGCAGTTCTTC
TRBJ1-5,TRBV4-2,-,CASTKEIYSNQPQHF,TGTGCCAGCACCAAGGAGATTTATAGCAATCAGCCCCAGCATTTT
TRBJ2-3,TRBV5-1,-,CASSATDTQYF,TGCGCCAGCAGCGCCACAGATACGCAGTATTTT
TRBJ2-7,TRBV7-8,-,CASSLSSGPKGNEQYF,TGTGCCAGCAGCTTAAGCTCAGGGCCGAAGGGGAACGAGCAGTACTTC
TRBJ2-1,TRBV7-3,-,CASSPRLHSYNEQFF,TGTGCCAGCAGCCCTCGGCTCCACTCCTACAATGAGCAGTTCTTC
TRBJ1-2,TRBV28,-,CASRAAGANYGYTF,TGTGCCAGCAGAGCCGCGGGGGCGAACTATGGCTACACCTTC